The clone carrying this TCR beta chain has only a few counts. The target antigen is unknown. This entry is derived from a study of identical twins. Regarding the study as a whole: Modelling approaches yielded underestimates of out-of-frame TCR alpha sharing between monozygotic twins. With beta out-of-frame sequences, excess sharing by twins was weaker.

Unique molecular identifiers were present on cDNA, and template switching added a universal primer site. TCRdb ran MiXCR on the 5' RACE reads and lists one entry per CDR3 protein. Of 300,000 or so distinct CDR3 sequences listed, roughly 9.8% are singletons. The CDR3 length is 15 residues. V was trimmed by 1 base and J by 2 bases, leaving 10 bases between them. Germline lookup yields CDR1 LGHDT and CDR2 YNNKEL (reference sequence). Everyone who donated was a healthy Caucasian. These data were likewise used in another study, on yellow fever vaccine responses in identical twins.

The sequenced sample consisted of CD8+ T cells sorted from blood. The sequence was obtained from a woman younger than 30 in good health. The J gene is TRBJ2-3, the V gene TRBV3-1; tentatively, D is TRBD1 (5 bases). The DNA for the CDR3 is TGTGCCAGCAGCCAAGTCTTACAGGCCACAGATACGCAGTATTTT. This translates into CASSQVLQATDTQYF.